A single sample gave rise to the 31 T cell receptor beta chains below, sequenced in a study of CD8 T cells in ankylosing spondylitis. One entry per CDR3 protein, called by TCRdb with MiXCR from the 5' RACE reads. The sample carries 200,000 to 300,000 distinct CDR3 sequences, roughly 10% recorded once. The sample taken for sequencing was blood, either unsorted or a sorted T cell fraction (not recorded which). All receptors come from a male donor with ankylosing spondylitis or in good health (not recorded which).

This clonotype occurred a few times. V gene TRBV12-3 or TRBV12-4 combines with J gene TRBJ1-2; 8 bases map to TRBD1. The CDR3 is made up of 15 amino acids. Germline trimming cut 5 bases from V and 4 bases from J; bases unmatched to any gene: 9. CDR3 region: CASSPSDRGGYGYTF. CDR3 nucleotide sequence: TGTGCCAGCAGTCCATCCGACAGGGGTGGCTATGGCTACACCTTC.

This clonotype was picked up many times. Here the CDR3 reads CASSPPLGAEDTQYF. The CDR3 nucleotides read TGTGCCAGCAGCCCACCTTTGGGGGCCGAAGATACGCAGTATTTT. The chain joins TRBV9 to TRBJ2-3, with D perhaps TRBD1 (6 bases). Trimming removed 4 bases at V and 5 bases at J, with 17 bases between. The CDR3 covers 15 residues. CDR1 is SGDLS, CDR2 YYNGEE, per germline.

This clonotype was recorded at least ten times. This chain joins TRBV5-1 and TRBJ2-3; D may correspond to TRBD1 or TRBD2 (6 bases each). Deletions cut 1 base from V and 3 bases from J, with 15 bases between. This CDR3 is 16 amino acids long. Germline CDR1 is SGHRS and CDR2 is YFSETQ. The CDR3 loop reads CASSLRAQGRTDTQYF. In DNA form, the CDR3 reads TGCGCCAGCAGCTTGCGGGCCCAGGGGAGGACAGATACGCAGTATTTT. The whole variable domain, filled in from reference TRBV5-1 and TRBJ2-3, reads KAGVTQTPRYLIKTRGQQVTLSCSPISGHRSVSWYQQTPGQGLQFLFEYFSETQRNKGNFPGRFSGRQFSNSRSEMNVSTLELGDSALYLCASSLRAQGRTDTQYFGPGTRLTVL.

This clonotype came up many times. At one of its ends the junction is not consistent with the germline gene, which may arise from a read error. The genes are TRBV6-5 and TRBJ2-5, with D unresolved. CDR1 is MNHEY and CDR2 is SVGAGI in the germline V gene. CDR3 length: 13 amino acids. The CDR3 sequence: CASSYSYQETQYF. The DNA of the CDR3 is TGTGCCAGCAGTTATTCCTACCAGGAGACCCAGTACTTC.

This chain uses TRBV11-2 with TRBJ2-1; TRBD2 agrees at 12 bases. The V segment lost 5 bases and the J segment 0 bases; nucleotides outside the gene matches: 14. The CDR3 covers 20 residues. Germline values: CDR1 SGHAT, CDR2 FQNNGV. CDR3 sequence: CASSRPRGTSGSSSYNEQFF. The CDR3 DNA reads TGTGCCAGCAGCCGACCTAGAGGGACTAGCGGGTCCAGCTCCTACAATGAGCAGTTCTTC.

This clonotype was recorded at least ten times. The chain combines TRBV3-1 with TRBJ1-2; D ambiguous. The V gene lost 1 base and the J gene lost 0 bases, with 15 bases spanning the gap. This CDR3 is 17 amino acids long. CDR1 is LGHDT and CDR2 is YNNKEL in the germline V gene (reference sequence). This chain's CDR3 is CASSQGGWAGANYGYTF. CDR3 nucleotides: TGTGCCAGCAGCCAAGGAGGATGGGCAGGTGCTAACTATGGCTACACCTTC. The variable domain in full, completed from reference TRBV3-1 and TRBJ1-2, reads DTAVSQTPKYLVTQMGNDKSIKCEQNLGHDTMYWYKQDSKKFLKIMFSYNNKELIINETVPNRFSPKSPDKAHLNLHINSLELGDSAVYFCASSQGGWAGANYGYTFGSGTRLTVV.

This clonotype was observed a few times. The chain carries TRBV5-1 and TRBJ1-2, with TRBD1 identical over 7 bases. This CDR3 comprises 14 residues. Germline assignment: CDR1 SGHRS and CDR2 YFSETQ. V lost 0 bases, J lost 11 bases, and 10 bases stayed unmatched. CDR3 in amino acids: CASSLATGEGGYTF. CDR3 nucleotides: TGCGCCAGCAGCTTGGCCACAGGGGAAGGGGGATACACCTTC.

This clonotype was seen a few times. The chain links TRBV7-2 to TRBJ2-4; D is unclear. The CDR3 is 15 amino acids. Trimming shortened V by 0 bases and J by 4 bases, and 10 bases separated the two germline ends. Germline V gene lookup returns CDR1 SGHTA and CDR2 FQGNSA. CDR3 region: CASSLAFAKKNIQYF. CDR3 bases: TGTGCCAGCAGCTTAGCGTTTGCCAAGAAAAACATTCAGTACTTC.

This clonotype was recorded many times. This sequence joins TRBV6-1 and TRBJ1-2; 8 positions match TRBD1. This CDR3 comprises 14 residues. CDR1 is MNHNS, CDR2 SASEGT, per germline. J was trimmed by 5 bases and V by 5 bases; bases with no gene match: 7. The CDR3, as DNA: TGTGCCAGCAGTATAACCAGGACAGGGTATGGCTACACCTTC. Translated: CASSITRTGYGYTF.

This clonotype was recorded at least ten times. This sequence joins TRBV2 and TRBJ2-7; TRBD2 agrees at 8 bases. Per germline, CDR1 SNHLY and CDR2 FYNNEI. Trimming cost V 4 bases and J 0 bases; bases outside gene matches: 8. The CDR3 sequence is 16 residues long. The CDR3 DNA follows: TGTGCCAGCAGTGCAAAGAATAGCGGGACCTCCTACGAGCAGTACTTC. Amino acid sequence: CASSAKNSGTSYEQYF.

This clonotype was seen many times. The V and J genes are TRBV6-1 and TRBJ1-1; TRBD1 is a possible D gene (5 bases). The germline V gene has CDR1 MNHNS and CDR2 SASEGT. The CDR3 has 13 amino acids. V was pared by 3 bases and J by 6 bases, with 11 bases between. CDR3: CASSEGPSPEAFF. In nucleotides, the CDR3 is TGTGCCAGCAGTGAGGGGCCGAGCCCTGAAGCTTTCTTT.

This clonotype was detected ten times or more. The V call is TRBV12-3 or TRBV12-4, the J call TRBJ1-6; 7 bases are shared with TRBD1. The CDR3 totals 14 residues. Trimming cost V 3 bases and J 10 bases; bases outside gene matches: 6. This CDR3 reads CASSFTGEASPLHF. CDR3 sequence (DNA): TGTGCCAGCAGTTTTACAGGGGAAGCATCACCCCTCCACTTT.

This clonotype came up many times. The chain carries TRBV7-8 and TRBJ2-3; 7 bases map to TRBD1. CDR1 SGHVS and CDR2 FQNEAQ come from the germline V gene. The V segment lost 4 bases and the J segment 2 bases; nucleotides outside the gene matches: 12. This CDR3 region has 17 residues. The chain's CDR3 is CASSSLGGRFSTDTQYF. The CDR3 coding sequence is TGTGCCAGCAGCTCCCTAGGGGGCCGATTTTCCACAGATACGCAGTATTTT.

This clonotype came up many times. The CDR3 nucleotides are TGTGCCAGCAGCTTAAGGACACCCTTTGCCTACGAGCAGTACTTC. It translates to CASSLRTPFAYEQYF. This sequence joins TRBV7-9 and TRBJ2-7; D might be TRBD1 (5 bases). There are 15 residues in the CDR3. CDR1 and CDR2 (germline): SEHNR, FQNEAQ (reference sequence). The ends were cut back, 2 bases at V and 2 bases at J, with 13 bases in the middle. The variable domain in full, completed from reference TRBV7-9 and TRBJ2-7, reads DTGVSQNPRHKITKRGQNVTFRCDPISEHNRLYWYRQTLGQGPEFLTYFQNEAQLEKSRLLSDRFSAERPKGSFSTLEIQRTEQGDSAMYLCASSLRTPFAYEQYFGPGTRLTVT.

This clonotype was counted ten times or more. The chain is built from TRBV5-1 and TRBJ1-2; TRBD1 matches 7 bases. This CDR3 contains 13 residues. The germline gives CDR1 SGHRS, CDR2 YFSETQ. The V and J ends lost 4 bases and 7 bases, in that order; junction bases with no gene match: 7. CDR3 DNA sequence: TGCGCCAGCAGCGGGGGGACAGTTGCTGGCTACACCTTC. This gives the protein CASSGGTVAGYTF.

This clonotype was counted between two and nine times. The V gene is TRBV7-2, the J gene TRBJ2-5; TRBD2 aligns across 10 bases. Germline-derived CDR1 and CDR2 are SGHTA and FQGNSA. There are 15 residues in the CDR3. The V and J ends lost 5 bases and 5 bases, in that order; junction bases with no gene match: 8. DNA of the CDR3: TGTGCCAGCAGCGTAGAAGCGGGGGGGCGGGAGACCCAGTACTTC. Translated: CASSVEAGGRETQYF.

In this sample, this clonotype turned up many times. V usage is TRBV20-1 and J usage is TRBJ1-6, with D maybe TRBD1 (6 bases). V lost 5 bases and J lost 7, with 15 bases in between. Germline V gene lookup returns CDR1 DFQATT and CDR2 SNEGSKA (reference sequence). The CDR3 covers 14 residues. For the CDR3, the DNA is TGCAGTGCTTCGGGGGCTATGGACAATTCACCCCTCCACTTT. This translates into CSASGAMDNSPLHF.

The chain recombines TRBV2 with TRBJ2-7; TRBD1 aligns across 7 bases. J gave up 9 bases and V 6 bases, and 5 bases lay outside the gene matches. The CDR3 spans 11 residues. Germline CDR1 reads SNHLY; CDR2 reads FYNNEI. The CDR3 bases are TGTGCCAGCAGAGAAAGGACAGGGCAGTACTTC. Translating gives CASRERTGQYF.

The sample holds a few counts of this clonotype. This chain connects TRBV28 to TRBJ1-6; D is perhaps TRBD1 (6 bases). Germline V gives CDR1 MDHEN, CDR2 SYDVKM. The V gene lost 4 bases and the J gene lost 7 bases, with 17 bases spanning the gap. The CDR3 extends over 16 amino acids. CDR3 sequence (DNA): TGTGCCAGCAGTTATAGGGGGGGAGGTTGGAATTCACCCCTCCACTTT. Residues: CASSYRGGGWNSPLHF.

In this sample, this clonotype turned up many times. The CDR3 DNA reads TGCGCCAGCAGCCTTCCGGGACTAGCAAATACCGGGGAGCTGTTTTTT. Amino acid sequence: CASSLPGLANTGELFF. The gene calls are TRBV5-1 and TRBJ2-2; 9 nucleotides line up with TRBD2. This CDR3 comprises 16 residues. Germline trimming cut 4 bases from V and 5 bases from J; bases unmatched to any gene: 9. Germline assignment: CDR1 SGHRS and CDR2 YFSETQ.

To note about this clonotype: One end of the junction fails to match germline, which may point to a read error. The V and J genes are TRBV5-1 and TRBJ2-3; TRBD2 aligns across 9 bases. The CDR3 spans 15 residues. Germline V lookup: CDR1 SGHRS, CDR2 YFSETQ. The CDR3 nucleotides read TGCGGCAGCAGCTTGGCTAGCGGGGTCACAGATACGCAGTATTTT. Translating gives CGSSLASGVTDTQYF. Supplemented by reference TRBV5-1 and TRBJ2-3, the full variable domain reads KAGVTQTPRYLIKTRGQQVTLSCSPISGHRSVSWYQQTPGQGLQFLFEYFSETQRNKGNFPGRFSGRQFSNSRSEMNVSTLELGDSALYLCGSSLASGVTDTQYFGPGTRLTVL.

This clonotype was found many times. The rearrangement links TRBV20-1 to TRBJ2-3; D gene uncertain. Trimming stripped 3 bases from V and 0 bases from J, with 7 bases between. CDR1 is DFQATT and CDR2 is SNEGSKA in the germline V gene (reference sequence). The CDR3 spans 13 residues. CDR3 in amino acids: CSASRQSTDTQYF. CDR3 bases: TGCAGTGCTAGTCGGCAAAGCACAGATACGCAGTATTTT.

This chain connects TRBV4-2 to TRBJ1-5; 8 bases align to TRBD1. This CDR3 contains 15 residues. Germline V gives CDR1 LGHNA, CDR2 YNFKEQ. With V trimmed by 0 bases and J by 7 bases, 5 bases remained unmatched. The CDR3 DNA follows: TGTGCCAGCAGCCAAGATAGACAGGGGAGGCAGCCCCAGCATTTT. It codes for CASSQDRQGRQPQHF.

This rearrangement joins TRBV4-2 to TRBJ1-1; no definite D call. The CDR3 has 15 residues. Trimming shortened V by 5 bases and J by 0 bases, and 13 bases separated the two germline ends. CDR1 LGHNA and CDR2 YNFKEQ come from the germline V gene. The CDR3 sequence is CASSDDGTLNTEAFF. The CDR3 region has the DNA TGTGCCAGCAGCGACGACGGAACTCTGAACACTGAAGCTTTCTTT.

This clonotype has just a few counts. The V and J genes are TRBV6-2 or TRBV6-3 and TRBJ2-5; D gene uncertain. Germline CDR1 reads MNHEY; CDR2 reads SVGEGT. The CDR3 runs to 12 residues. V lost 7 bases, J lost 12 bases, and 18 bases lay in between. This chain's CDR3 is CASTLGPEQKYF. The DNA for the CDR3 is TGTGCCAGCACCCTCGGGCCAGAACAGAAGTACTTC.

This clonotype was observed at least ten times. The gene calls are TRBV10-1 and TRBJ2-4, with D tentatively TRBD1 (5 bases). The CDR3 runs to 13 residues. Trimming stripped 0 bases from V and 9 bases from J, with 9 bases between. Germline V gene sequence: CDR1 WNHNN, CDR2 SYGVQD (reference sequence). The DNA for the CDR3 is TGCGCCAGCAGTGAGTCAGGGGCGGCCATTCAGTACTTC. It is translated as CASSESGAAIQYF.

The rearrangement joins TRBV30 to TRBJ2-7; 10 bases match TRBD2. Trimming cost V 2 bases and J 3 bases; bases outside gene matches: 10. CDR1 GTSNPN and CDR2 SVGIG come from the germline V gene (reference sequence). The CDR3 contains 16 residues. Here the CDR3 DNA reads TGTGCCTGGAGTAAGGGCACTAGCGGGATTTACTACGAGCAGTACTTC. Translating gives CAWSKGTSGIYYEQYF. Full variable domain (remainder filled in from reference TRBV30 and TRBJ2-7): SQTIHQWPATLVQPVGSPLSLECTVEGTSNPNLYWYRQAAGRGLQLLFYSVGIGQISSEVPQNLSASRPQDRQFILSSKKLLLSDSGFYLCAWSKGTSGIYYEQYFGPGTRLTVT.

Concerning this clonotype: This could be a read error, since a much larger clone is one nucleotide away. CDR3 region: CASGFSGTSGPPYEQYF. In DNA form, the CDR3 reads TGTGCCAGCGGTTTTTCCGGGACTAGCGGTCCTCCCTACGAGCAGTACTTC. The rearrangement links TRBV2 to TRBJ2-7; TRBD2 aligns across 11 bases. J was trimmed by 2 bases and V by 8 bases; bases with no gene match: 14. Per the germline V gene, CDR1 is SNHLY and CDR2 is FYNNEI. The CDR3 is 17 amino acids.

In its sample, this clonotype was seen a few times. V and J are TRBV30 and TRBJ2-3, with 9 bases identical to TRBD2. The CDR3 sequence is 13 residues long. V lost 2 bases and J lost 11; bases outside the gene matches: 8. The germline V gene encodes CDR1 GTSNPN and CDR2 SVGIG (reference sequence). CDR3 protein: CAWSLAGGLGQYF. CDR3 DNA sequence: TGTGCCTGGAGTCTCGCGGGGGGGCTCGGGCAGTATTTT.

In its sample, this clonotype was seen a few times. The V call is TRBV7-9, the J call TRBJ2-1, with 12 bases fitting TRBD2. Trimming at V came to 3 bases and at J to 7 bases, leaving 7 bases not matched to a gene. The CDR3 runs to 16 residues. CDR1 and CDR2 (germline): SEHNR, FQNEAQ (reference sequence). This chain's CDR3 is CASSFRLAGEKNEQFF. In DNA form, the CDR3 reads TGTGCCAGCAGCTTCAGACTAGCGGGAGAGAAGAATGAGCAGTTCTTC.

This clonotype was picked up many times. The V call is TRBV5-1, the J call TRBJ1-1; a possible D gene is TRBD1 (5 bases). Trimming removed 4 bases from V and 0 bases from J, with 10 bases in between. Germline V lookup: CDR1 SGHRS, CDR2 YFSETQ. The CDR3 length is 14 residues. The CDR3 nucleotides read TGCGCCAGCAGCGGGGGAAGCTTGAACACTGAAGCTTTCTTT. Translated: CASSGGSLNTEAFF.